The rows below give T cell receptor beta chains drawn from one sample of a study of blood T cells in healthy people across ages. TCRdb redid the calling of the 5' RACE reads with MiXCR, one entry per CDR3 protein. The sample lists 2 million or so distinct CDR3 sequences, about 50% occurring once. Specimen: blood. Receptors were obtained from a woman in her forties in good health. Each CDR3 is given without its conserved first and last residue.

J gene: TRBJ2-7; V gene: TRBV27; CDR3 protein: ASSLGRNSPYEQY
J gene: TRBJ2-7; V gene: TRBV5-6; CDR3 protein: ASSGTETGANEQY
J gene: TRBJ2-5; V gene: TRBV29-1; CDR3 protein: SVCPAGQETQY
J gene: TRBJ2-3; V gene: TRBV20-1; CDR3 protein: SARGIGTGSTDTQY
J gene: TRBJ1-2; V gene: TRBV5-1; CDR3 protein: ASSFIRTELYGYT
J gene: TRBJ2-1; V gene: TRBV24-1; CDR3 protein: ATSDTGLAASGEQF
J gene: TRBJ2-1; V gene: TRBV18; CDR3 protein: ASSPRLVGEQF
J gene: TRBJ1-6; V gene: TRBV2; CDR3 protein: ASPGTGNSPLH
J gene: TRBJ1-4; V gene: TRBV25-1; CDR3 protein: ASSGRAGANEKLF
J gene: TRBJ2-3; V gene: TRBV7-6; CDR3 protein: ASSSGWADTQY
J gene: -; V gene: TRBV28; CDR3 protein: ASSVGVFQTQY
J gene: TRBJ1-2; V gene: TRBV2; CDR3 protein: ASSPGQSAT
J gene: TRBJ2-3; V gene: TRBV3-1; CDR3 protein: ASHGINTDTQY
J gene: TRBJ2-3; V gene: TRBV12-3/TRBV12-4; CDR3 protein: ASSSTGTLSTDTQY
J gene: TRBJ2-4; V gene: TRBV9; CDR3 protein: ASSGQSWENIQY
J gene: TRBJ2-7; V gene: TRBV7-9; CDR3 protein: ASSSSFILPYEQY